The clone carrying this T cell receptor beta chain was counted only a few times. TCRdb redid the calling of the 5' RACE reads with MiXCR, one entry per CDR3 protein. Of about 400,000 distinct CDR3 sequences listed, approximately 24% were seen once; the top ten hold around 9%. The record originates from a study of T-cell memory formation after mild COVID-19. Germline assignment: CDR1 SGHTA and CDR2 FQGNSA. The CDR3 has 16 residues. Between the trimmed V and J ends, which lost 0 bases and 2 bases, there was a span of 10 bases. The receptor comes from an adult woman who had mild COVID-19 (a few samples of this study predate the infection). Cell type and time point are not known. The source material was PBMCs or a T cell subset sorted from them (not recorded which). This rearrangement joins TRBV7-2 to TRBJ2-2; tentatively, D is TRBD2 (5 bases). In nucleotides, the CDR3 is TGTGCCAGCAGCTTAGCTACCGGGGTTAACACCGGGGAGCTGTTTTTT. It translates to CASSLATGVNTGELFF.